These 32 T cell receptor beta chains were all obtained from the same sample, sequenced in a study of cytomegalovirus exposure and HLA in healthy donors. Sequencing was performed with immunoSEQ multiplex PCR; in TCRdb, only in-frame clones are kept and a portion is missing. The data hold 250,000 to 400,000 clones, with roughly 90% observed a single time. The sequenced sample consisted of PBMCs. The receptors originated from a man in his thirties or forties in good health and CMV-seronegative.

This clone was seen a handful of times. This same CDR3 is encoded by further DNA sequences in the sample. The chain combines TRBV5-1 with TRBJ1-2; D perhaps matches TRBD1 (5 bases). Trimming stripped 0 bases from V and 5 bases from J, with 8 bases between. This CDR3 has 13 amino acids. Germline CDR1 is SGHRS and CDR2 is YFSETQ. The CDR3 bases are TGCGCCAGCAGCTTGGAGGCAGGGTATGGCTACACCTTC. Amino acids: CASSLEAGYGYTF.

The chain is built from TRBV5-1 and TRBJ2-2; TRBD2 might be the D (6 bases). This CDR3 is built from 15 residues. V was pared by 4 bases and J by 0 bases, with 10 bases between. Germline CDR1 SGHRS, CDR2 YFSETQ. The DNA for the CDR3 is TGCGCCAGCAGCCCGGGACTCTCGAACACCGGGGAGCTGTTTTTT. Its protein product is CASSPGLSNTGELFF.

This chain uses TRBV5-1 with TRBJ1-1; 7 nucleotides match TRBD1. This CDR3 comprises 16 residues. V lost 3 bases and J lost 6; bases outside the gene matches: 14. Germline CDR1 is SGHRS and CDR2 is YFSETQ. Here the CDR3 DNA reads TGCGCCAGCAGCTCTGGCGGGACAGCCTTGGGTGCTGAAGCTTTCTTT. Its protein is CASSSGGTALGAEAFF.

CDR3 loop: CGGGPVTYEQYF. For the CDR3, the DNA is TGTGGGGGGGGACCGGTAACCTACGAGCAGTACTTC. The V call is TRBV5-8, the J call TRBJ2-7; 7 bases are a match to TRBD2. Per germline, CDR1 SGHTS and CDR2 YDEGEE. The CDR3 sequence is 12 residues long. The full variable domain, in which reference TRBV5-8 and TRBJ2-7 provide the parts outside the CDR3, is EAGVTQSPTHLIKTRGQQATLRCSPISGHTSVYWYQQALGLGLQFLLWYDEGEERNRGNFPPRFSGRQFPNYSSELNVNALELEDSALYLCGGGPVTYEQYFGPGTRLTVT.

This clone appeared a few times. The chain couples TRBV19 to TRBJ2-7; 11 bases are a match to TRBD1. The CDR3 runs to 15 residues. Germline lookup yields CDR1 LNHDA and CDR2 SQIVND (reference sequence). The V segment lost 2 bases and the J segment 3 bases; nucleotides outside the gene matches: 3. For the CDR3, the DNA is TGTGCCAGTAGTATACGGACAGGGGGCTACTACGAGCAGTACTTC. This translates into CASSIRTGGYYEQYF.

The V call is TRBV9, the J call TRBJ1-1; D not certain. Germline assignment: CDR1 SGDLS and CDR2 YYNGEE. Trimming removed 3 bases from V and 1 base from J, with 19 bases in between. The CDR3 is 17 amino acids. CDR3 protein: CASSDPGEGNPNTEAFF. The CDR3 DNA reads TGTGCCAGCAGCGACCCCGGGGAAGGCAACCCGAACACTGAAGCTTTCTTT.

In DNA form, the CDR3 reads TGCGCCAGCAGCCCCATCCTAGGGGGACGGGCCACTGAAGCTTTCTTT. Its protein product is CASSPILGGRATEAFF. This sequence joins TRBV4-3 and TRBJ1-1; the D gene is possibly TRBD1 (6 bases). Trimming cost V 4 bases and J 4 bases, with 19 bases left between them. The germline V gene has CDR1 LGHNA and CDR2 YSLEER. The CDR3 covers 16 residues.

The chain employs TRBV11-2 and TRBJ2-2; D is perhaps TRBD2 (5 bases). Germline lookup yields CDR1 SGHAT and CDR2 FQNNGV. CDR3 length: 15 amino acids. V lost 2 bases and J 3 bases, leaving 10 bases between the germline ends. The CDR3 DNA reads TGTGCCAGCAGCTTAATCGGGATCGACACCGGGGAGCTGTTTTTT. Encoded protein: CASSLIGIDTGELFF. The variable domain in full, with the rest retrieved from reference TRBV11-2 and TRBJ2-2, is EAGVAQSPRYKIIEKRQSVAFWCNPISGHATLYWYQQILGQGPKLLIQFQNNGVVDDSQLPKDRFSAERLKGVDSTLKIQPAKLEDSAVYLCASSLIGIDTGELFFGEGSRLTVL.

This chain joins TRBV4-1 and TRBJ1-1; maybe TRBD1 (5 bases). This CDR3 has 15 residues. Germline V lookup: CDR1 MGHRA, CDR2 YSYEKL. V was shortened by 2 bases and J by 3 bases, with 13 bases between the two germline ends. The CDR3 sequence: CASSQMAGLDTEAFF. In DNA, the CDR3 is TGCGCCAGCAGCCAAATGGCAGGGCTGGACACTGAAGCTTTCTTT.

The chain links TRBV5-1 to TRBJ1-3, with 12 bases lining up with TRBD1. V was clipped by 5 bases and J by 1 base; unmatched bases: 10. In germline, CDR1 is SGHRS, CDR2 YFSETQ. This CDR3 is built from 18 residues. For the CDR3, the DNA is TGCGCCAGCAGGCATGATCTGGGACAGGGGGCTTCTGGAAACACCATATATTTT. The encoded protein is CASRHDLGQGASGNTIYF.

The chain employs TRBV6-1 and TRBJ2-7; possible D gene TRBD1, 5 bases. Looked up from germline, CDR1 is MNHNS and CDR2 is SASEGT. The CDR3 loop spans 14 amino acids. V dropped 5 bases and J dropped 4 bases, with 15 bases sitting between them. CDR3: CASSHTTQGYEQYF. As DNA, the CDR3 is TGTGCCAGCAGTCATACTACTCAGGGTTACGAGCAGTACTTC.

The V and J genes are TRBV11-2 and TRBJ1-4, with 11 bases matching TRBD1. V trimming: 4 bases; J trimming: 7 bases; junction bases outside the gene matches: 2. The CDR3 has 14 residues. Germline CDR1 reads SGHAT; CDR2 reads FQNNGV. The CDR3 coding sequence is TGTGCCAGCAGCTCGGGACAGGGGGGTGAAAAACTGTTTTTT. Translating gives CASSSGQGGEKLFF.

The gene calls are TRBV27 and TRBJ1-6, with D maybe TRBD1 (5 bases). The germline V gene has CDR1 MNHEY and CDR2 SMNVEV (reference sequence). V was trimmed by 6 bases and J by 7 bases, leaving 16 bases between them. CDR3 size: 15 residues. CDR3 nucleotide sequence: TGTGCCAGCAGCCATACGACAGCGGGAAATTCACCCCTCCACTTT. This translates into CASSHTTAGNSPLHF.

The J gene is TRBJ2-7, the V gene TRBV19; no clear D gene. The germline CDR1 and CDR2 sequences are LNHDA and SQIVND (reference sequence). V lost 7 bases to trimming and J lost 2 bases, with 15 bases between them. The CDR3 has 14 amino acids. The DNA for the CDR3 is TGTGCCAGTACCGTAGCTGGCGGCGCCTACGAGCAGTACTTC. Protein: CASTVAGGAYEQYF.

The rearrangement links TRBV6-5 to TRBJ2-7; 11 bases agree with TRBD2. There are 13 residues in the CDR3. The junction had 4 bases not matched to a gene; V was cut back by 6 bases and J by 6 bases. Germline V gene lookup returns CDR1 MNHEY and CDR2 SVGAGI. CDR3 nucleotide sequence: TGTGCCAGCAGCCGCGGACTAGCGGGCGAGCAGTACTTC. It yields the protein CASSRGLAGEQYF.

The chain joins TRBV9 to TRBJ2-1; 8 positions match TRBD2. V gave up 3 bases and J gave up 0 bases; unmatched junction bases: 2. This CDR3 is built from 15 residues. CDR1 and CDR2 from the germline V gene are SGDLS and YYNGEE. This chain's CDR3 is CASSAGGRSYNEQFF. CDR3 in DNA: TGTGCCAGCAGCGCGGGGGGGCGCTCCTACAATGAGCAGTTCTTC.

Written as DNA, the CDR3 is TGCGCCAGCAGCCAAGCCCCGGGACAGGGGGCTTGGGAGCAGTACTTC. This translates into CASSQAPGQGAWEQYF. The J gene is TRBJ2-7, the V gene TRBV4-1; TRBD1 matches at 12 bases. V trimming: 1 base; J trimming: 7 bases; junction bases outside the gene matches: 8. CDR1 and CDR2 (germline): MGHRA, YSYEKL. CDR3 length equals 16 residues.

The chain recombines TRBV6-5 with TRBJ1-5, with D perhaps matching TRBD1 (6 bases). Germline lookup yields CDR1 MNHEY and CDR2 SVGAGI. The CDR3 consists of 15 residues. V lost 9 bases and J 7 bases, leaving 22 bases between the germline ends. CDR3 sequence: CASKAGGGMLQPQHF. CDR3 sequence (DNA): TGTGCCAGTAAAGCGGGGGGCGGAATGCTGCAGCCCCAGCATTTT.

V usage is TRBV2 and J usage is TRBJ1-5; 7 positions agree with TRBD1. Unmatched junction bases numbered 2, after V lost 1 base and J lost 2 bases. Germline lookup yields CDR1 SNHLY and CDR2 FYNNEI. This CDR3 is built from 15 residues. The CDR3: CASSEDRGRNQPQHF. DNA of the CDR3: TGTGCCAGCAGTGAAGACAGGGGACGCAATCAGCCCCAGCATTTT.

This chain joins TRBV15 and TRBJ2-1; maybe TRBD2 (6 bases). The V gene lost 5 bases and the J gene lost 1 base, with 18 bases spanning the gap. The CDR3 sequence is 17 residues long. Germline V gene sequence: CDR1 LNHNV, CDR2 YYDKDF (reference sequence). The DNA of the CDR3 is TGTGCCACCAGCGGAAGTGCGGGACTCGGTTCCTACAATGAGCAGTTCTTC. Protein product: CATSGSAGLGSYNEQFF.

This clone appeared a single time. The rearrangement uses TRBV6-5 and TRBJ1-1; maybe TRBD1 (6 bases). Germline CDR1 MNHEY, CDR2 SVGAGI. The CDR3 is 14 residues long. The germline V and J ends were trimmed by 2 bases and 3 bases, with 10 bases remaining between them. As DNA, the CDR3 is TGTGCCAGCAGTTACGGGGCAGGGGACACTGAAGCTTTCTTT. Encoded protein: CASSYGAGDTEAFF.

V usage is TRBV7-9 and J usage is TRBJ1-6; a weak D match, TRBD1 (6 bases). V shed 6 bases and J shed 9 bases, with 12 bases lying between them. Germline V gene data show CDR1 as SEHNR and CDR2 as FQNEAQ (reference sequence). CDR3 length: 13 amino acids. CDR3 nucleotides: TGTGCCAGCAGAGGGCAGGGGATTTCACCCCTCCACTTT. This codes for CASRGQGISPLHF.

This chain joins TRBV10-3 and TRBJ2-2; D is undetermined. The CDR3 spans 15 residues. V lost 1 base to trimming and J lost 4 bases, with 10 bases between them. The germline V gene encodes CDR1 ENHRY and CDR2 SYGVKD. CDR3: CAISEFAGSTGELFF. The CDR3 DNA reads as TGTGCCATCAGTGAGTTCGCAGGATCCACCGGGGAGCTGTTTTTT.

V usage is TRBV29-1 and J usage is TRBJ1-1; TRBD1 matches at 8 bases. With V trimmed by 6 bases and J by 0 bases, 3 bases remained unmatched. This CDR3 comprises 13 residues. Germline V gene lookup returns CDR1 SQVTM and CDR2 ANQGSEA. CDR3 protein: CSVGTGVNTEAFF. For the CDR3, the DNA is TGCAGCGTGGGGACAGGTGTGAACACTGAAGCTTTCTTT.

This CDR3 reads CAWTRELNTEAFF. CDR3 bases: TGTGCCTGGACTCGGGAGCTAAACACTGAAGCTTTCTTT. The V call is TRBV30, the J call TRBJ1-1; D gene ambiguous. The CDR3 is 13 amino acids. Trimming left V 4 bases short and J 2 bases short, with 11 bases between. CDR1 GTSNPN and CDR2 SVGIG come from the germline V gene (reference sequence).

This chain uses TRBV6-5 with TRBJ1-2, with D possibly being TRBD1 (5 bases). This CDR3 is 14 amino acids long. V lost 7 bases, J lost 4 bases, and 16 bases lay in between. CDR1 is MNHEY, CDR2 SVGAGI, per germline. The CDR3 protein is CASNWAAGGYGYTF. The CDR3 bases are TGTGCCAGCAATTGGGCCGCGGGGGGCTATGGCTACACCTTC.

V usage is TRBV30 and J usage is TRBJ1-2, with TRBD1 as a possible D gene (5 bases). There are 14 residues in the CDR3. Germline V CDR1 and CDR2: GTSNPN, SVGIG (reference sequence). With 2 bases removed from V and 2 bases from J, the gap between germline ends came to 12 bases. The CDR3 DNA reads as TGTGCCTGGAGTTTGTACAGGACAAACTATGGCTACACCTTC. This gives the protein CAWSLYRTNYGYTF.

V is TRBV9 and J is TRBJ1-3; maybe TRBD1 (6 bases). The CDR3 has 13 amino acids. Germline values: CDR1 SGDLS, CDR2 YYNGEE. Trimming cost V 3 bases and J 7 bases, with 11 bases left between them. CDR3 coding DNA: TGTGCCAGCAGCGAGGGACATCTCAACACCATATATTTT. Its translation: CASSEGHLNTIYF.

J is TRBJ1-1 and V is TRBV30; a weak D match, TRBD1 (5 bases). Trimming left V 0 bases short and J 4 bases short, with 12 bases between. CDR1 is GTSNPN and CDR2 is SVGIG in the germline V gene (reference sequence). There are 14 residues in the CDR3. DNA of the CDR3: TGTGCCTGGAGTGTACTGGGGGGAGGCACTGAAGCTTTCTTT. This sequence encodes CAWSVLGGGTEAFF.

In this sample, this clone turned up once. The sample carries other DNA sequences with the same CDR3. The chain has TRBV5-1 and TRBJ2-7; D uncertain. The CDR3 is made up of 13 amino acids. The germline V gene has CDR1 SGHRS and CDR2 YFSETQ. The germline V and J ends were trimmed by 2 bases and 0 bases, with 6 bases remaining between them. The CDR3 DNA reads TGCGCCAGCAGCTTAGCGAGCTCCTACGAGCAGTACTTC. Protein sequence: CASSLASSYEQYF.

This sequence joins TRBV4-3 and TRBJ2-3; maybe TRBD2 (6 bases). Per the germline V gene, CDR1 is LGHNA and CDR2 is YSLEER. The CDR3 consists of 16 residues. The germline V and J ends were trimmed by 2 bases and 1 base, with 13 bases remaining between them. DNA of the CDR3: TGCGCCAGCAGCCAAATGCGGGGCCTAGGCACAGATACGCAGTATTTT. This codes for CASSQMRGLGTDTQYF.

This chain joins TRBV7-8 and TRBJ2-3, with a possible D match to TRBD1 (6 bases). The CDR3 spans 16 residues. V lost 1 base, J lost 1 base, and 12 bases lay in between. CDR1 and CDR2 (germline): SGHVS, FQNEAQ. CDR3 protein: CASSLDGAGGTDTQYF. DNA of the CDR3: TGTGCCAGCAGCTTAGATGGGGCAGGGGGCACAGATACGCAGTATTTT.